This is a list of T cell receptor beta chains from one sample in a study of T cell responses to AZD1222 COVID-19 vaccine. Generated by immunoSEQ multiplex PCR, the TCRdb table keeps only in-frame clones and is missing some. Among around 90,000 clones listed, about 88% were seen once. This sample comprised peripheral blood, obtained on day 0 of AZD1222 vaccination. The origin of the receptors is an adult in good health. CDR3s include the opening cysteine and the closing phenylalanine or tryptophan. D genes are given only for firm matches. Size is stated for part of the rows, as once, few or many counts, or as a class when the clone is expanded.

NA,NA,TRBJ2-5,TRBV3-1/TRBV3-2,CASSQRLVQETQYF,TGTGCCAGCAGCCAACGACTAGTCCAAGAGACCCAGTACTTC
NA,TRBD1,TRBJ1-6,TRBV6-5,CASSYGTGSTNSPLHF,TGTGCCAGCAGTTACGGGACAGGGAGTACTAATTCACCCCTCCACTTT
NA,NA,TRBJ2-7,TRBV6-2/TRBV6-3,CASSYLSTYEQYF,TGTGCCAGCAGTTATTTATCCACCTACGAGCAGTACTTC
NA,NA,TRBJ2-1,TRBV18,CASSPNQGLGRNEQFF,TGTGCCAGCTCACCAAATCAGGGATTGGGAAGGAATGAGCAGTTCTTC
NA,NA,TRBJ1-5,TRBV9,CASSVGRDSNQPQHF,TGTGCCAGCAGCGTAGGCAGGGATAGCAATCAGCCCCAGCATTTT
NA,NA,TRBJ1-4,TRBV6-5,CASSKGEPGNEKLFF,TGTGCCAGCAGCAAAGGGGAGCCAGGGAATGAAAAACTGTTTTTT
NA,TRBD1,TRBJ2-3,TRBV9,CASSAVGQGADTQYF,TGTGCCAGCAGCGCAGTAGGACAGGGGGCAGATACGCAGTATTTT
NA,NA,TRBJ2-7,TRBV5-1,CASAPLIEGSYEQYF,TGCGCCAGCGCCCCCTTAATTGAGGGGTCCTACGAGCAGTACTTC
few,NA,TRBJ1-1,TRBV27,CASSEGGEAFF,TGTGCCAGCAGTGAGGGAGGTGAAGCTTTCTTT
once,NA,TRBJ1-2,TRBV7-8,CASSFSGTYGYTF,TGTGCCAGCAGCTTTTCCGGGACCTATGGCTACACCTTC
NA,TRBD1,TRBJ1-1,TRBV5-4,CASELGTGVVGTEAFF,TGTGCCAGCGAATTGGGGACAGGGGTTGTAGGCACTGAAGCTTTCTTT
once,NA,TRBJ1-2,TRBV6-5,CASSYSYRNGYTF,TGTGCCAGCAGTTACTCGTACAGGAATGGCTACACCTTC
NA,TRBD2,TRBJ2-5,TRBV5-6,CASSIAGGSQETQYF,TGTGCCAGCTCAATAGCGGGGGGGTCTCAAGAGACCCAGTACTTC
NA,NA,TRBJ2-6,TRBV5-1,CASSLMTGAGANVLTF,TGCGCCAGCAGCTTGATGACAGGAGCTGGGGCCAACGTCCTGACTTTC
NA,NA,TRBJ2-7,TRBV2,CASRTDGNEQYF,TGTGCCAGCAGGACTGACGGGAACGAGCAGTACTTC